This entry features one TCR beta chain sequence. Its specificity is not known. CDR3 length: 15 amino acids. In germline, CDR1 is SEHNR, CDR2 FQNEAQ (reference sequence). V lost 2 bases and J lost 4, with 12 bases in between. This entry belongs to a study of siplizumab effects on memory and regulatory T cells. Study-wide results and caveats: In siplizumab cultures, the suppressive function of proliferating Tregs remained unconfirmed. Mappable CD4+ clones that were alloreactive averaged around 70% Treg-derived with siplizumab versus 25% to 30% in controls. Siplizumab significantly lowered the alloreactive sequences that could be traced to unstimulated CD4+ memory cells.

Assay used: immunoSEQ multiplex PCR; TCRdb lists only in-frame clones, some missing. The table has 100,000 or so clones, about 91% seen once; the top ten hold about 0.7%. The receptor was derived from a human donor in good health. The gene calls are TRBV7-9 and TRBJ1-3, with D perhaps TRBD1 (5 bases). The material sequenced was Tregs sorted from blood. The CDR3 here is CASSLSAGLGNTIYF. The CDR3 DNA follows: TGTGCCAGCAGCTTATCGGCAGGGCTCGGAAACACCATATATTTT.